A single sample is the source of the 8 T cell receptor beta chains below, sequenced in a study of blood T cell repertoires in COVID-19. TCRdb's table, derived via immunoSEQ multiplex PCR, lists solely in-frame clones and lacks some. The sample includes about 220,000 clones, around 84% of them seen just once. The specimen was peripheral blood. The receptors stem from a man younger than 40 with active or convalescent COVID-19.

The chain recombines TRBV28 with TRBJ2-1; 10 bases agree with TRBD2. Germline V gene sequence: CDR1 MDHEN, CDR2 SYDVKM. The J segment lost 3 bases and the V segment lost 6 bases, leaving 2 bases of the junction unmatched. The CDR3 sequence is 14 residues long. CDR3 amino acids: CASSRTSGYNEQFF. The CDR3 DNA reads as TGTGCCAGCAGCCGGACTAGCGGCTACAATGAGCAGTTCTTC.

CDR3 DNA: TGTGCCAGCGGGGGCAGGGGGTCTGGAAACACCATATATTTT. Encoded protein: CASGGRGSGNTIYF. V and J are TRBV28 and TRBJ1-3; 7 bases agree with TRBD1. The junction had 5 bases not matched to a gene; V was cut back by 8 bases and J by 1 base. Germline CDR1 reads MDHEN; CDR2 reads SYDVKM. This CDR3 is built from 14 residues.

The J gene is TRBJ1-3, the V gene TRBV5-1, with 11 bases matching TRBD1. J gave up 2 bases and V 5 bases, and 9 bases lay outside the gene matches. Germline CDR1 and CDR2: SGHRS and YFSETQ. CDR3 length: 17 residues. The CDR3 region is CASRISPGQGAGNTIYF. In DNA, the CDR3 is TGCGCCAGCAGAATATCACCGGGACAGGGGGCTGGAAACACCATATATTTT.

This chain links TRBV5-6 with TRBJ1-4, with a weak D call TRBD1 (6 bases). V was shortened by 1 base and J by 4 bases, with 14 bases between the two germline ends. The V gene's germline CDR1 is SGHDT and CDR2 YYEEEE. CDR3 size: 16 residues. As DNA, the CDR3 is TGTGCCAGCAGCTTGAGTTTACAGGGCCTTAATGAAAAACTGTTTTTT. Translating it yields CASSLSLQGLNEKLFF. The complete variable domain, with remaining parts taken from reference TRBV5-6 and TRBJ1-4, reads DAGVTQSPTHLIKTRGQQVTLRCSPKSGHDTVSWYQQALGQGPQFIFQYYEEEERQRGNFPDRFSGHQFPNYSSELNVNALLLGDSALYLCASSLSLQGLNEKLFFGSGTQLSVL.

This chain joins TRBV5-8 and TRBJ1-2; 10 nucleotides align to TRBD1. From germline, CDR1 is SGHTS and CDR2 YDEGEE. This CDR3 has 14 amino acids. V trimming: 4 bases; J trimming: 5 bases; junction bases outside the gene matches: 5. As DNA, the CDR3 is TGTGCCAGCAGCATGGGACAGGGGTATTATGGCTACACCTTC. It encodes CASSMGQGYYGYTF.

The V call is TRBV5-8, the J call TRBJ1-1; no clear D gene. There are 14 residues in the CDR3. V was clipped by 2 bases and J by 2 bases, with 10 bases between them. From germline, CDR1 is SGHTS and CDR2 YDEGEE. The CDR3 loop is CASSFGAVNTEAFF. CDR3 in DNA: TGTGCCAGCAGCTTTGGAGCAGTTAACACTGAAGCTTTCTTT.

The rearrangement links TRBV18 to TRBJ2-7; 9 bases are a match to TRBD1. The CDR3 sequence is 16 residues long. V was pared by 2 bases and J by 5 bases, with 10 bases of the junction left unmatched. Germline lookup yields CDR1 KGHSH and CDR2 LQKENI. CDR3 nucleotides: TGTGCCAGCTCACCAGGACAGGGGCTAGACAGCCACGAGCAGTACTTC. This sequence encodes CASSPGQGLDSHEQYF.

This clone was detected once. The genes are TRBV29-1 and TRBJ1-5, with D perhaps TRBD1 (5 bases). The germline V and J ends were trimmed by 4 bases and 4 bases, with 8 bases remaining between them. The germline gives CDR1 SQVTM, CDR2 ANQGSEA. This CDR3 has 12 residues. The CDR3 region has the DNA TGCAGCGTTGGACAGCCTAATCAGCCCCAGCATTTT. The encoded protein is CSVGQPNQPQHF.